This T cell receptor (beta chain) was recorded in a study of control samples from healthy donors and cancer patients. Looked up from germline, CDR1 is SGHRS and CDR2 is YFSETQ. This CDR3 has 13 amino acids. The germline V and J ends were trimmed by 0 bases and 3 bases, with 6 bases remaining between them. Sequencing was performed with immunoSEQ multiplex PCR; in TCRdb, only in-frame clones are kept and a portion is missing. Of about 77,000 clones in the sample, around 92% were seen once. The chain carries TRBV5-1 and TRBJ1-1; D not certain. Sequenced sample: blood. This clonotype was obtained from a woman in her fifties or sixties in good health. The CDR3 sequence: CASSLVGYTEAFF. In nucleotides, the CDR3 is TGCGCCAGCAGCTTGGTAGGGTACACTGAAGCTTTCTTT. The whole variable domain, filled in from reference TRBV5-1 and TRBJ1-1, reads KAGVTQTPRYLIKTRGQQVTLSCSPISGHRSVSWYQQTPGQGLQFLFEYFSETQRNKGNFPGRFSGRQFSNSRSEMNVSTLELGDSALYLCASSLVGYTEAFFGQGTRLTVV.